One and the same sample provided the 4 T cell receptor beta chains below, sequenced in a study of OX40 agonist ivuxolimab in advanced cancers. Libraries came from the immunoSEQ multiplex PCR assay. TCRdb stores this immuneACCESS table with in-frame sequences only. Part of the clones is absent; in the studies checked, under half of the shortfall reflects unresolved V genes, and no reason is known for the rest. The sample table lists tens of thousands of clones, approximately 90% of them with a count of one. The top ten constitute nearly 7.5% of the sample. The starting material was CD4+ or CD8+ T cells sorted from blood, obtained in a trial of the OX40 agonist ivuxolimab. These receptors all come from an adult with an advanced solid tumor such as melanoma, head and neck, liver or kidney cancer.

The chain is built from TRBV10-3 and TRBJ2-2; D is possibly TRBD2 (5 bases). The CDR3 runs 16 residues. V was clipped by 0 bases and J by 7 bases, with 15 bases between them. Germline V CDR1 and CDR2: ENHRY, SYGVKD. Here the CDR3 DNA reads TGTGCCATCAGTGAGTCGGTAGCGCGTACCCTCGGGGAGCTGTTTTTT. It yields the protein CAISESVARTLGELFF.

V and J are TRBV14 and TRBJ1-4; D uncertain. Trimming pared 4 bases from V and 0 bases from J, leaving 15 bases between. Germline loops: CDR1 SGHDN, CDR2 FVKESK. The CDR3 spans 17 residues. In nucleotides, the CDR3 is TGTGCCAGCAGCCCGACGAGGAGAGAGGCAACTAATGAAAAACTGTTTTTT. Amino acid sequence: CASSPTRREATNEKLFF.

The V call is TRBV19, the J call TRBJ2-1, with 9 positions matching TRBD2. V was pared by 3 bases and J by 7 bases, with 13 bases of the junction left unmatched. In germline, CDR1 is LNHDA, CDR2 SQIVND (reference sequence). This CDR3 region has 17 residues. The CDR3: CASSIRPRGRVLNEQFF. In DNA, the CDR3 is TGTGCCAGTAGTATCAGACCTCGCGGGAGGGTCTTGAATGAGCAGTTCTTC.

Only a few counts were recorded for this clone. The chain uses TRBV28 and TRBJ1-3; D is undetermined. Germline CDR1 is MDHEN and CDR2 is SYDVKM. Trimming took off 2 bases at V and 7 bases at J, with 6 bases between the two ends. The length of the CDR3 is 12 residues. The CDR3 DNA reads TGTGCCAGCAGTTTACCCGGGAACACCATATATTTT. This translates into CASSLPGNTIYF.